This entry features one TCR beta chain sequence. This entry belongs to a study of blood T cell repertoires in COVID-19. The overall study: Both acute and convalescent COVID-19 samples were obtained from the United States, Italy and Spain.

In the source study's methods: Estimation of nucleated cell counts relied on the amplification of reference gene primers. The method was immunoSEQ multiplex PCR; TCRdb's version includes in-frame clones alone and lacks a portion of them. Clonal size and the V and J genes are those of that table, whereas D and trimming came from the DNA. Of about 16,000 clones in the sample, approximately 83% were seen once. CDR1 LGHDT and CDR2 YNNKEL come from the germline V gene (reference sequence). After removal of 4 bases from V and 6 bases from J, the junction contained 3 bases not matched to a gene. The CDR3 totals 13 residues.

The sequence came from a human donor in a cohort sampled during active COVID-19. This chain uses TRBV3-1 (or the pseudogene TRBV3-2) with TRBJ2-3; 8 bases line up with TRBD2. The specimen was peripheral blood. In nucleotides, the CDR3 is TGTGCCAGCAGCCCGGGGGGGGAGGATACGCAGTATTTT. This sequence encodes CASSPGGEDTQYF.